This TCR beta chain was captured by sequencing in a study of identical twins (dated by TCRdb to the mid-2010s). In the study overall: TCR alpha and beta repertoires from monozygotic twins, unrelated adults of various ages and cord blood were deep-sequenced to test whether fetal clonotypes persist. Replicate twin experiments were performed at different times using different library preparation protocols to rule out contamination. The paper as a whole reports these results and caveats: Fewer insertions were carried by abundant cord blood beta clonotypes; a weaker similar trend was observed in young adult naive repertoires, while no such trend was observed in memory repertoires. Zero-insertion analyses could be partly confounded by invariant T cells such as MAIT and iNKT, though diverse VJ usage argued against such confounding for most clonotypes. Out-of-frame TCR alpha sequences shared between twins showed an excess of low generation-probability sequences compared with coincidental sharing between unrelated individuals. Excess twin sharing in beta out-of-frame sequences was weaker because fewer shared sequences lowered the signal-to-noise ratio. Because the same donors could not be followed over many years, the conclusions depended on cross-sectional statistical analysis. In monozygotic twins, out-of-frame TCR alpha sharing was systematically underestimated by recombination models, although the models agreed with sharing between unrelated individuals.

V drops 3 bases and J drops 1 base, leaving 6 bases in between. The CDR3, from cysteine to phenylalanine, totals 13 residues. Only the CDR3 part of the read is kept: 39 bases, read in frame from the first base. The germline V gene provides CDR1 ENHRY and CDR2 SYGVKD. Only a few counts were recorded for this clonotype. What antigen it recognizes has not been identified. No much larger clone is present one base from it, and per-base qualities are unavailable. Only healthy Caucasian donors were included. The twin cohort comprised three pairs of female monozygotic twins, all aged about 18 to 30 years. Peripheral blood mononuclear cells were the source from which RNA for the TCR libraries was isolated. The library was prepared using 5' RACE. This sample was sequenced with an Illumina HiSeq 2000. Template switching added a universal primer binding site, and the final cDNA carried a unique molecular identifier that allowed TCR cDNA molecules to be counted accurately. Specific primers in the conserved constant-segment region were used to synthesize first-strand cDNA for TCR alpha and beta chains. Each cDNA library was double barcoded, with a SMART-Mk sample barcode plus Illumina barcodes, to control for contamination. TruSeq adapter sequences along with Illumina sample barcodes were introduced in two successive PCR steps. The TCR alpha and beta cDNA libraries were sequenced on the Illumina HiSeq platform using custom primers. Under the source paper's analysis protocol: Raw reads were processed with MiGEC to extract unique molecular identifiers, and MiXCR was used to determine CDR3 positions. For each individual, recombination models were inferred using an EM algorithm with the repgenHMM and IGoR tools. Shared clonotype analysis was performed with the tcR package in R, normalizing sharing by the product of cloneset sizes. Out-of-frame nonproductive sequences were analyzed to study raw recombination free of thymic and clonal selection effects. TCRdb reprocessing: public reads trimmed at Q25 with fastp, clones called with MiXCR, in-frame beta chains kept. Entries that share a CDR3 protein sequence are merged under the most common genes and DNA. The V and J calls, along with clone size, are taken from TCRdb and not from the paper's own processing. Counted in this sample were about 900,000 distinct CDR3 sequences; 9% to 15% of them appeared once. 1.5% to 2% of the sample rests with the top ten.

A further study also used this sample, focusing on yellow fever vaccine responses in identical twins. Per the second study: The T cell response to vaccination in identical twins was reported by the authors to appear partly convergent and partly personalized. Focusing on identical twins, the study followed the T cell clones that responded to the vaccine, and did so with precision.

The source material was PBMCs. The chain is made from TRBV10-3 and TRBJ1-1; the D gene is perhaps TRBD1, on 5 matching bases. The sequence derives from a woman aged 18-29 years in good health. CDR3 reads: CAISDDRNTEAFF. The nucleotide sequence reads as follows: TGTGCCATCAGTGATGACAGGAACACTGAAGCTTTCTTT.